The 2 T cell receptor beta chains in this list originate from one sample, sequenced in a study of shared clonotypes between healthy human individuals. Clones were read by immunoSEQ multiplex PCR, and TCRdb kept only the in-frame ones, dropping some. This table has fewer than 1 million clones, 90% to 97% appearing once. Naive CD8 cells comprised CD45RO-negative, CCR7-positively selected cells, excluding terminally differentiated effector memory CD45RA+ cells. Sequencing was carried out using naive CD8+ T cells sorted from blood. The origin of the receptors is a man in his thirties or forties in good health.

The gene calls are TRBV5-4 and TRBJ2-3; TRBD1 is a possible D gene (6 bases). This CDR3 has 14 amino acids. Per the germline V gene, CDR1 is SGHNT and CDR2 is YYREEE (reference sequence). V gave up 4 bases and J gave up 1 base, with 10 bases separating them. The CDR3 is CASSPPGGTDTQYF. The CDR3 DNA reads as TGTGCCAGCAGCCCCCCAGGGGGCACAGATACGCAGTATTTT.

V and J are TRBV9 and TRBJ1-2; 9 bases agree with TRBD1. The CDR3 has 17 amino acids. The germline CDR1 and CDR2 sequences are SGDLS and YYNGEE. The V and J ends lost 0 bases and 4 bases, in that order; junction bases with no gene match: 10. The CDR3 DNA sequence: TGTGCCAGCAGCGTAGACCCTGGTCCGACAGGGGGCTATGGCTACACCTTC. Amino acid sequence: CASSVDPGPTGGYGYTF.